This record covers a single T cell receptor (beta chain). V lost 6 bases to trimming and J lost 0 bases, with 8 bases between them. The CDR3 totals 12 residues. Germline loops: CDR1 SQVTM, CDR2 ANQGSEA. Authors' methods: Amplification with reference gene primers provided the estimates of nucleated cell counts. Assay: immunoSEQ multiplex PCR; the TCRdb copy retains only in-frame clones and omits some. V, J and clone size reflect that table, while D and trimming were determined from the DNA. The sample includes roughly 250,000 clones, 75% to 90% seen only once; the top ten take roughly 3.1%. Residents of 20 to 25 US areas, aged roughly 18 to 89 years, made up the participants. Membership in each cohort depended on participant-reported clinical history. The source of the sample is a study of blood T cell repertoires in COVID-19. Study in general: Nucleic acid was either cDNA or gDNA, and it came from T cells, B-cell-depleted T cells, or PBMCs.

The V call is TRBV29-1, the J call TRBJ1-2; D gene unclear. This sequence was found in a woman in her 40s with acute COVID-19. Material for sequencing was PBMCs or T cells enriched from blood (not recorded which). The CDR3 DNA is TGCAGCGTAGCCAGGTCTAACTATGGCTACACCTTC. Its translation: CSVARSNYGYTF.